The rows below give T cell receptor beta chains drawn from one sample of a study of T cell changes during pregnancy in multiple sclerosis. The protocol was immunoSEQ multiplex PCR, while the TCRdb copy is restricted to in-frame clones and leaves out a portion. This repertoire shows about 80,000 clones, 92% found once; its top ten account for around 2.6%. The sequences come from peripheral blood, collected before pregnancy. The receptors were gathered from a female donor with multiple sclerosis, enrolled in a pregnancy study. The CDR3 runs from the conserved cysteine through the conserved F or W. A D gene is named only where the DNA matches it firmly. Size tells how often a clone was seen (once, few, many) or the class of an expanded clone, and some rows leave it out.

>once|TRBJ2-7|TRBD1|TRBV6-5
CASSYGTGSSYEQYF
TGTGCCAGCAGTTACGGGACAGGAAGCTCCTACGAGCAGTACTTC
>-|TRBJ2-4|TRBD1|TRBV6-5
CASSPGQGRNIQYF
TGTGCCAGCAGCCCGGGACAGGGACGAAACATTCAGTACTTC
>-|TRBJ2-2|-|TRBV7-7
CASSPRDLTGELFF
TGTGCTAGCAGCCCCCGGGACTTAACCGGGGAGCTGTTTTTT
>-|TRBJ2-5|-|TRBV12-2
CASRLDNRSQETQYF
TGTGCAAGTCGCTTAGATAACCGGAGCCAAGAGACCCAGTACTTC
>-|TRBJ2-6|TRBD1|TRBV6-5
CASSPGGGANVLTF
TGTGCCAGCAGTCCAGGGGGTGGGGCCAACGTCCTGACTTTC
>once|TRBJ1-3|TRBD1|TRBV5-1
CASSFRGRVDTIYF
TGCGCCAGCAGCTTCAGGGGGCGCGTGGACACCATATATTTT
>-|TRBJ2-4|TRBD2|TRBV4-3
CASSQDLREGRIQYF
TGCGCCAGCAGCCAAGATTTGCGGGAGGGACGGATTCAGTACTTC
>-|TRBJ1-2|TRBD1|TRBV29-1
CSVLTGPYGYTF
TGCAGCGTCCTGACAGGGCCCTATGGCTACACCTTC
>-|TRBJ1-4|TRBD1|TRBV15
CATSVRGMSNEKLFF
TGTGCCACCAGCGTCAGGGGGATGAGTAATGAAAAACTGTTTTTT
>-|TRBJ2-5|-|TRBV5-4
CASSLAGTIQETQYF
TGTGCCAGCAGCTTGGCGGGGACAATCCAAGAGACCCAGTACTTC
>-|TRBJ2-6|-|TRBV4-2
CASSHLSGANVLTF
TGTGCCAGCAGCCATCTCTCTGGGGCCAACGTCCTGACTTTC
>-|TRBJ2-7|TRBD1|TRBV5-1
CASSLDVGGRYEQYF
TGCGCCAGCAGCCTGGACGTAGGGGGCAGGTACGAGCAGTACTTC
>-|TRBJ2-5|TRBD2|TRBV30
CAWSSLAGGETQYF
TGTGCCTGGAGCTCCCTGGCGGGGGGAGAGACCCAGTACTTC
>-|TRBJ2-7|-|TRBV15
CATSSRPGRGAYEQYF
TGTGCCACCAGCAGCCGACCGGGGCGGGGAGCCTACGAGCAGTACTTC
>few|TRBJ1-1|-|TRBV11-2
CASSLGARVTEAFF
TGTGCCAGCAGCTTGGGGGCACGGGTGACTGAAGCTTTCTTT
>-|TRBJ1-4|-|TRBV7-9
CASSLVADLELFF
TGTGCCAGCAGCTTAGTGGCAGATTTGGAACTGTTTTTT
>-|TRBJ2-3|TRBD2|TRBV7-6
CASSPSGSGTDTQYF
TGTGCCAGCAGCCCGAGCGGGAGTGGCACAGATACGCAGTATTTT
>-|TRBJ2-7|TRBD1|TRBV7-8
CASSKNRTGRGEQYF
TGTGCCAGCAGCAAAAATCGGACAGGACGGGGCGAGCAGTACTTC
>-|TRBJ2-1|-|TRBV5-6
CASSSTDRRNTNEQFF
TGTGCCAGCAGCTCTACCGACAGGAGAAATACAAATGAGCAGTTCTTC
>-|TRBJ2-3|-|TRBV18
CASSPFNTDTQYF
TGTGCCAGCTCACCGTTTAACACAGATACGCAGTATTTT
>-|TRBJ2-7|-|TRBV28
CASSPGDEQYF
TGTGCCAGCAGCCCGGGGGACGAGCAGTACTTC
>-|TRBJ2-1|TRBD1|TRBV5-1
CASSPRPGGEQFF
TGCGCCAGCAGCCCTCGTCCAGGGGGTGAGCAGTTCTTC
>-|TRBJ2-1|-|TRBV30
CAWSESTNEQFF
TGTGCCTGGAGTGAATCCACAAATGAGCAGTTCTTC
>-|TRBJ2-3|TRBD2|TRBV5-1
CASSSTSGTEVTDTQYF
TGCGCCAGCAGCTCCACTAGCGGGACAGAGGTCACAGATACGCAGTATTTT
>once|TRBJ2-7|TRBD2|TRBV19
CASSEGTKLYEQYF
TGTGCCAGTAGTGAAGGGACTAAGCTCTACGAGCAGTACTTC